Each of the 28 T cell receptor beta chains below was sequenced from the same sample in a study of blood T cell repertoires in COVID-19. Data came from immunoSEQ multiplex PCR; TCRdb stores just in-frame clones and leaves some out. The sample carries roughly 200,000 clones, around 90% recorded once. The sequenced sample was peripheral blood. These receptor sequences come from a woman aged 18-35 years who had recovered from COVID-19.

The chain carries TRBV28 and TRBJ1-5; perhaps TRBD1 as D (6 bases). With 1 base removed from V and 6 bases from J, the gap between germline ends came to 16 bases. Germline lookup yields CDR1 MDHEN and CDR2 SYDVKM. The CDR3 covers 16 residues. This chain's CDR3 is CASSLFDTGRTQPQHF. In nucleotides, the CDR3 is TGTGCCAGCAGTTTATTTGATACAGGGCGGACTCAGCCCCAGCATTTT.

The chain joins TRBV15 to TRBJ2-1; 12 bases map to TRBD2. The junction had 7 bases not matched to a gene; V was cut back by 8 bases and J by 5 bases. CDR3 length: 15 residues. The germline gives CDR1 LNHNV, CDR2 YYDKDF (reference sequence). In nucleotides, the CDR3 is TGTGCCACCTCTCTAGCGGGAGGGCCCAACAATGAGCAGTTCTTC. This translates into CATSLAGGPNNEQFF.

This chain links TRBV5-6 with TRBJ1-5, with TRBD1 as a possible D gene (5 bases). V gave up 0 bases and J gave up 1 base, with 11 bases separating them. Per germline, CDR1 SGHDT and CDR2 YYEEEE. This CDR3 spans 16 amino acids. CDR3 amino acids: CASSLGGSRSNQPQHF. DNA for the CDR3: TGTGCCAGCAGCTTGGGGGGCTCTAGGAGCAATCAGCCCCAGCATTTT.

The J gene is TRBJ1-1, the V gene TRBV10-3, with D unresolved. The CDR3 runs 14 residues. The germline V gene has CDR1 ENHRY and CDR2 SYGVKD. Trimming removed 2 bases from V and 8 bases from J, with 15 bases in between. CDR3 protein: CAISEDVGKPEAFF. CDR3 nucleotide sequence: TGTGCCATCAGTGAGGACGTCGGGAAACCGGAAGCTTTCTTT.

The chain couples TRBV28 to TRBJ2-7; 9 nucleotides align to TRBD2. V trimming: 4 bases; J trimming: 3 bases; junction bases outside the gene matches: 10. The CDR3 has 16 amino acids. CDR1 and CDR2 (germline): MDHEN, SYDVKM. The CDR3 DNA follows: TGTGCCAGCAGTTACCCTAGCGGGGCGGAAAACTACGAGCAGTACTTC. Protein product: CASSYPSGAENYEQYF.

V is TRBV7-9 and J is TRBJ2-3; no clear D gene. CDR1 and CDR2 from the germline V gene are SEHNR and FQNEAQ (reference sequence). V was trimmed by 5 bases and J by 4 bases, leaving 4 bases between them. The CDR3 is 11 residues long. The CDR3 DNA sequence: TGTGCCAGCAGCCTCGCAGATACGCAGTATTTT. Amino acids: CASSLADTQYF. The whole variable domain, remainder taken from reference TRBV7-9 and TRBJ2-3, is DTGVSQNPRHKITKRGQNVTFRCDPISEHNRLYWYRQTLGQGPEFLTYFQNEAQLEKSRLLSDRFSAERPKGSFSTLEIQRTEQGDSAMYLCASSLADTQYFGPGTRLTVL.

This clone was seen once. The chain couples TRBV7-9 to TRBJ1-2; 9 nucleotides match TRBD1. V was clipped by 6 bases and J by 9 bases; unmatched bases: 8. Germline values: CDR1 SEHNR, CDR2 FQNEAQ (reference sequence). The CDR3 sequence is 13 residues long. The CDR3 loop reads CASRPGQGISYTF. The CDR3 DNA follows: TGTGCCAGCAGGCCGGGACAGGGTATCAGCTACACCTTC.

This rearrangement joins TRBV4-3 to TRBJ2-3; perhaps TRBD1 as D (6 bases). Germline loops: CDR1 LGHNA, CDR2 YSLEER. This CDR3 has 16 amino acids. Trimming removed 2 bases from V and 1 base from J, with 13 bases in between. The CDR3 nucleotides read TGCGCCAGCAGCCAACAACAGGGAATGGGCACAGATACGCAGTATTTT. Protein sequence: CASSQQQGMGTDTQYF.

This chain connects TRBV29-1 to TRBJ2-5; TRBD1 aligns across 7 bases. CDR3 size: 12 residues. Germline V lookup: CDR1 SQVTM, CDR2 ANQGSEA. Trimming took 5 bases from V and 3 from J; bases not matched to a gene: 3. CDR3 in amino acids: CSVTTGEETQYF. The CDR3 region has the DNA TGCAGCGTTACTACAGGGGAAGAGACCCAGTACTTC.

This clone was seen a single time. The chain couples TRBV18 to TRBJ2-1, with 10 bases that match TRBD2. The J segment lost 4 bases and the V segment lost 1 base, leaving 4 bases of the junction unmatched. The germline gives CDR1 KGHSH, CDR2 LQKENI. The CDR3 sequence is 16 residues long. CDR3 region: CASSPLQAGGYNEQFF. CDR3 DNA sequence: TGTGCCAGCTCACCACTGCAAGCGGGGGGGTACAATGAGCAGTTCTTC.

The J gene is TRBJ2-7, the V gene TRBV5-1, with TRBD2 identical over 10 bases. CDR3 length: 15 residues. In germline, CDR1 is SGHRS, CDR2 YFSETQ. Trimming at V came to 5 bases and at J to 0 bases, leaving 5 bases not matched to a gene. The CDR3 DNA sequence: TGCGCCAGCAGTAAGGCTAGCGGGAGCTCCTACGAGCAGTACTTC. This sequence encodes CASSKASGSSYEQYF.

This clone was detected a few times. The CDR3 here is CATSDHTSGRRGNEQFF. The CDR3 nucleotides are TGTGCCACCAGTGATCATACTAGCGGGAGGCGTGGAAATGAGCAGTTCTTC. The chain joins TRBV24-1 to TRBJ2-1, with 12 nucleotides matching TRBD2. V was clipped by 3 bases and J by 7 bases; unmatched bases: 9. There are 17 residues in the CDR3. In germline, CDR1 is KGHDR, CDR2 SFDVKD.

In this sample, this clone turned up a few times. This sequence joins TRBV27 and TRBJ2-7; 9 bases fit TRBD1. Germline V gene data show CDR1 as MNHEY and CDR2 as SMNVEV (reference sequence). The CDR3 is made up of 14 amino acids. The V segment lost 3 bases and the J segment 2 bases; nucleotides outside the gene matches: 2. The DNA of the CDR3 is TGTGCCAGCAGTTTGGGGACAGGGCCCTACGAGCAGTACTTC. Its protein is CASSLGTGPYEQYF.

This clone was detected once. The DNA for the CDR3 is TGTGCCAGCAGCTTAGTCTTAGGGGTCCGGGACTATGGCTACACCTTC. Protein product: CASSLVLGVRDYGYTF. This chain joins TRBV13 and TRBJ1-2; TRBD1 might be the D (5 bases). The germline V and J ends were trimmed by 1 base and 3 bases, with 15 bases remaining between them. This CDR3 comprises 16 residues. Germline loops: CDR1 PRHDT, CDR2 FYEKMQ (reference sequence). The variable domain in full, completed from reference TRBV13 and TRBJ1-2, reads AAGVIQSPRHLIKEKRETATLKCYPIPRHDTVYWYQQGPGQDPQFLISFYEKMQSDKGSIPDRFSAQQFSDYHSELNMSSLELGDSALYFCASSLVLGVRDYGYTFGSGTRLTVV.

The chain joins TRBV19 to TRBJ2-2; D might be TRBD2 (6 bases). Deletions cut 5 bases from V and 1 base from J, with 8 bases between. This CDR3 comprises 14 residues. Looked up from germline, CDR1 is LNHDA and CDR2 is SQIVND (reference sequence). The CDR3 is CASSRDWNTGELFF. The CDR3, as DNA: TGTGCCAGTAGTCGGGACTGGAACACCGGGGAGCTGTTTTTT.

The chain recombines TRBV18 with TRBJ1-1; D unresolved. Germline assignment: CDR1 KGHSH and CDR2 LQKENI. V lost 8 bases and J lost 0, with 16 bases in between. The CDR3 is 15 residues long. CDR3 nucleotide sequence: TGTGCCAGCGGTTGGGAGGACGTGGTGAACACTGAAGCTTTCTTT. Encoded protein: CASGWEDVVNTEAFF.

This sequence joins TRBV25-1 and TRBJ1-1; 9 bases agree with TRBD1. V shed 6 bases and J 5 bases; nucleotides not matched to a gene: 4. Germline CDR1 reads MGHDK; CDR2 reads SYGVNS. This CDR3 comprises 13 residues. CDR3 sequence (DNA): TGTGCCAGCAGGGGGACAGGGAGGACTGAAGCTTTCTTT. This translates into CASRGTGRTEAFF.

This clone was detected only once. The gene calls are TRBV4-3 and TRBJ2-3; the D gene is possibly TRBD2 (7 bases). The ends were cut back, 1 base at V and 5 bases at J, with 16 bases in the middle. Germline CDR1 reads LGHNA; CDR2 reads YSLEER. The CDR3 consists of 16 residues. The CDR3 bases are TGCGCCAGCAGCCAAGGTCACGGGGAGGGGGGAGATACGCAGTATTTT. It codes for CASSQGHGEGGDTQYF.

This clone has a single count. J is TRBJ1-5 and V is TRBV19; TRBD1 matches at 7 bases. This CDR3 is built from 16 residues. Germline lookup yields CDR1 LNHDA and CDR2 SQIVND (reference sequence). Trimming took 3 bases from V and 3 from J; bases not matched to a gene: 8. The CDR3 here is CASSIRQGVYNQPQHF. The CDR3 bases are TGTGCCAGTAGTATCCGCCAGGGGGTTTACAATCAGCCCCAGCATTTT.

The J gene is TRBJ1-5, the V gene TRBV19, with D possibly matching TRBD1 (6 bases). CDR1 is LNHDA and CDR2 is SQIVND in the germline V gene (reference sequence). Trimming removed 6 bases from V and 0 bases from J, with 18 bases in between. This CDR3 is 17 amino acids long. The CDR3 nucleotides read TGTGCCAGTAGCGTGGACAGAACCCTCTATAGCAATCAGCCCCAGCATTTT. Protein product: CASSVDRTLYSNQPQHF.

The CDR3 coding sequence is TGTGCCAGCAGCATACCTCCGGGACAGGGGGCGCATGGCTACACCTTC. Translated: CASSIPPGQGAHGYTF. The chain is built from TRBV7-9 and TRBJ1-2; 12 bases fit TRBD1. This CDR3 contains 16 residues. The trim removed 5 bases at V and 6 bases at J, leaving 10 bases unmatched. CDR1 SEHNR and CDR2 FQNEAQ come from the germline V gene (reference sequence).

The chain combines TRBV29-1 with TRBJ1-1; 7 bases are shared with TRBD1. CDR3 length equals 11 residues. V shed 7 bases and J 11 bases; nucleotides not matched to a gene: 10. The V gene's germline CDR1 is SQVTM and CDR2 ANQGSEA. CDR3 loop: CSDRQGVRAFF. The DNA of the CDR3 is TGCAGCGATCGCCAGGGGGTTCGGGCTTTCTTT.

CDR3 in amino acids: CASSYGTGAYTF. In nucleotides, the CDR3 is TGTGCCAGCAGTTACGGGACAGGTGCCTACACCTTC. The chain uses TRBV6-5 and TRBJ1-2, with 8 positions matching TRBD1. V dropped 2 bases and J dropped 10; count of bases not matched to a gene: 3. Germline values: CDR1 MNHEY, CDR2 SVGAGI. The CDR3 length is 12 residues.

The CDR3 DNA reads as TGTGCCAGCAGTTTTCAGGGGCGCAGCTATGGCTACACCTTC. Translated, it gives CASSFQGRSYGYTF. The chain combines TRBV6-5 with TRBJ1-2, with D perhaps matching TRBD1 (6 bases). The V gene's germline CDR1 is MNHEY and CDR2 SVGAGI. Trimming took 4 bases from V and 4 from J, leaving 13 bases between them. This CDR3 region has 14 residues.

This rearrangement joins TRBV19 to TRBJ1-2, with 9 bases lining up with TRBD1. J gave up 6 bases and V 6 bases, and 2 bases lay outside the gene matches. From germline, CDR1 is LNHDA and CDR2 SQIVND (reference sequence). The CDR3 totals 12 residues. In nucleotides, the CDR3 is TGTGCCAGTAGCCGGACAGGGGATGGCTACACCTTC. Translated: CASSRTGDGYTF.

The V gene is TRBV15, the J gene TRBJ2-5; the match to TRBD1 covers 8 bases. This CDR3 has 14 amino acids. CDR1 and CDR2 (germline): LNHNV, YYDKDF (reference sequence). V trimming: 4 bases; J trimming: 2 bases; junction bases outside the gene matches: 3. CDR3 residues: CATSIGTGQETQYF. The CDR3 DNA reads as TGTGCCACCAGCATCGGGACAGGTCAAGAGACCCAGTACTTC.

This clone came up once. The V call is TRBV7-6, the J call TRBJ1-2; D is ambiguous. Germline CDR1 is SGHVS and CDR2 is FNYEAQ. The CDR3 covers 13 residues. The V end was cut by 4 bases, the J end by 2 bases, with 8 bases between. CDR3 nucleotides: TGTGCCAGCAGCTCGACAATGAACTATGGCTACACCTTC. Translated: CASSSTMNYGYTF.

CDR3 in amino acids: CASSFTSNNEQFF. The CDR3 nucleotides read TGTGCCAGCAGCTTCACTAGCAACAATGAGCAGTTCTTC. V gene TRBV7-6 combines with J gene TRBJ2-1; a possible D gene is TRBD2 (6 bases). CDR3 length: 13 residues. Germline V gene lookup returns CDR1 SGHVS and CDR2 FNYEAQ. Trimming cost V 3 bases and J 5 bases, with 8 bases left between them.